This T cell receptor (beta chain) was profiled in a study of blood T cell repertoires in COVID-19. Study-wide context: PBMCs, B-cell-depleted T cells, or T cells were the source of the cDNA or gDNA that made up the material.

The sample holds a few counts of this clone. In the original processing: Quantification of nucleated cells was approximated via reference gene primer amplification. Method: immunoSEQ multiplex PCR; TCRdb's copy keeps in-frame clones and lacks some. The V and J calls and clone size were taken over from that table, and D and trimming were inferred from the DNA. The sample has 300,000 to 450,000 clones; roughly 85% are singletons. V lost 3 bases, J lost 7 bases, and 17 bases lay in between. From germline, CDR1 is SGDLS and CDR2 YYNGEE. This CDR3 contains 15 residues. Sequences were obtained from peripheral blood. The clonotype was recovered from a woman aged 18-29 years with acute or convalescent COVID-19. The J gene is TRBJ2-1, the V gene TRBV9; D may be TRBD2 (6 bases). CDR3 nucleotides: TGTGCCAGCAGCGGTTCTTCGGGGGTAGGTAATGAGCAGTTCTTC. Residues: CASSGSSGVGNEQFF.